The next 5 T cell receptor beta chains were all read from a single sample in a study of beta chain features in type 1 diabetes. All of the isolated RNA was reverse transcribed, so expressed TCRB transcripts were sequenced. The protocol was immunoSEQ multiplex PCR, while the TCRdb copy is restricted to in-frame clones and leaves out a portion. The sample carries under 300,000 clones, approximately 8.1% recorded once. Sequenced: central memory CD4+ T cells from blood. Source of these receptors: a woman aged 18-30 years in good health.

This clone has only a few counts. This CDR3 reads CASSHGTGGNYGYTF. The CDR3 bases are TGCGCCAGCAGCCATGGGACAGGGGGTAACTATGGCTACACCTTC. The rearrangement uses TRBV4-3 and TRBJ1-2; 11 positions match TRBD1. Looked up from germline, CDR1 is LGHNA and CDR2 is YSLEER. The CDR3 extends over 15 amino acids. The V segment lost 3 bases and the J segment 1 base; nucleotides outside the gene matches: 1.

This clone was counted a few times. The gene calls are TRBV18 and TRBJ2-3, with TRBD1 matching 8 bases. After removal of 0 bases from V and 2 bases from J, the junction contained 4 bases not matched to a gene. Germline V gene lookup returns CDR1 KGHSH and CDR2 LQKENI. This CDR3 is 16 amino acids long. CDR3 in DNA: TGTGCCAGCTCACCACCGATGACAGGGGACACAGATACGCAGTATTTT. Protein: CASSPPMTGDTDTQYF.

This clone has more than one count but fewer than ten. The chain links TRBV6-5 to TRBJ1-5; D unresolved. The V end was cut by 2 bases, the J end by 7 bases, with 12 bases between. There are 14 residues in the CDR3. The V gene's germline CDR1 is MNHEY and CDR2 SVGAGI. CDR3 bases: TGTGCCAGCAGTTACCGCCTCGGCGACCAGCCCCAGCATTTT. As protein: CASSYRLGDQPQHF.

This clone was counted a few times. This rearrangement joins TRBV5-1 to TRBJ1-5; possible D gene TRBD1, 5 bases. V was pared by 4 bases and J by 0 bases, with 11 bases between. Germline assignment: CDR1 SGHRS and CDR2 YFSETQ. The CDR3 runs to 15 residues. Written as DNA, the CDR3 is TGCGCCAGCAGCCCGGAGGGGTATAGCAATCAGCCCCAGCATTTT. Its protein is CASSPEGYSNQPQHF.

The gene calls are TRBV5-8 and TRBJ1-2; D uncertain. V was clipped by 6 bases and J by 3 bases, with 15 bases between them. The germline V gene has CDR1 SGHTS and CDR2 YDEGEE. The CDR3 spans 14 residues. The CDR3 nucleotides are TGTGCCAGCACTACACTATCGACCTACTATGGCTACACCTTC. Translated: CASTTLSTYYGYTF.